Following are 17 T cell receptor beta chains from one sample sequenced in a study of CD8 T cells in ankylosing spondylitis. Study conclusions and caveats: Made up of under 10 highly homologous variants, a TCR beta motif appeared characteristic of ankylosing spondylitis blood.

TCRdb ran MiXCR on the 5' RACE reads and lists one entry per CDR3 protein. Here the sample spans over 700,000 distinct CDR3 sequences, roughly 19% being singletons. These receptors have no identified antigens. Sequencing was done on a sample of blood, either unsorted or a sorted T cell fraction (not recorded which). Receptors were obtained from a male donor with ankylosing spondylitis.

This clonotype appeared a few times. This chain joins TRBV7-3 and TRBJ2-2; 11 positions match TRBD2. The CDR3 has 15 residues. Trimming removed 5 bases from V and 6 bases from J; junction bases left unmatched: 5. CDR1 SGHTA and CDR2 FQGTGA come from the germline V gene. CDR3 protein: CASSVGTSGAGELFF. CDR3 nucleotides: TGTGCCAGCAGCGTAGGGACTAGCGGAGCCGGGGAGCTGTTTTTT.

This clonotype was counted only a few times. The rearrangement uses TRBV11-2 and TRBJ2-3; the D is unclear. V was trimmed by 4 bases and J by 1 base, leaving 21 bases between them. The CDR3 spans 18 residues. The germline V gene encodes CDR1 SGHAT and CDR2 FQNNGV. In nucleotides, the CDR3 is TGTGCCAGCAGCTCATTACTGTACTCCGTTCCGGGCACAGATACGCAGTATTTT. Protein: CASSSLLYSVPGTDTQYF.

The genes are TRBV27 and TRBJ2-4; 8 nucleotides agree with TRBD2. Germline assignment: CDR1 MNHEY and CDR2 SMNVEV (reference sequence). This CDR3 is built from 16 residues. V was pared by 5 bases and J by 8 bases, with 14 bases of the junction left unmatched. For the CDR3, the DNA is TGTGCCAGCAGTCCCCTTAGCGGGAAAGGGTGGGACATTCAGTACTTC. It encodes CASSPLSGKGWDIQYF.

CDR3: CSAADYLKTAYNEQFF. CDR3 DNA: TGCAGTGCTGCAGACTATTTAAAAACGGCGTACAATGAGCAGTTCTTC. The chain employs TRBV20-1 and TRBJ2-1, with D maybe TRBD2 (5 bases). The CDR3 is 16 amino acids. Trimming removed 5 bases at V and 4 bases at J, with 21 bases between. Germline V gene sequence: CDR1 DFQATT, CDR2 SNEGSKA (reference sequence).

V is TRBV28 and J is TRBJ1-6; 7 bases align to TRBD1. There are 13 residues in the CDR3. After removal of 5 bases from V and 10 bases from J, the junction contained 5 bases not matched to a gene. Germline V gene data show CDR1 as MDHEN and CDR2 as SYDVKM. DNA for the CDR3: TGTGCCAGCAGTCTCGACAGGGAGTCACCCCTCCACTTT. As protein: CASSLDRESPLHF.

This clonotype was counted many times. The V call is TRBV29-1, the J call TRBJ2-7; possibly TRBD1 or TRBD2 for D (5 bases each). This CDR3 spans 14 amino acids. Germline CDR1 and CDR2: SQVTM and ANQGSEA. The V end was cut by 1 base, the J end by 3 bases, with 13 bases between. The CDR3 sequence is CSVEGRDGHYEQYF. The CDR3 DNA sequence: TGCAGCGTTGAAGGCAGGGACGGCCACTACGAGCAGTACTTC.

This clonotype was detected a few times. The chain couples TRBV9 to TRBJ2-2; TRBD2 matches at 8 bases. Germline CDR1 reads SGDLS; CDR2 reads YYNGEE. With 4 bases clipped from V and 5 bases from J, the junction kept 13 bases outside the gene matches. The CDR3 spans 17 residues. CDR3 DNA: TGTGCCAGCAGCCCTCAATCAGGGACTAGTGGGACCGGGGAGCTGTTTTTT. This translates into CASSPQSGTSGTGELFF.

The table lists this clonotype with a few counts. The genes are TRBV5-1 and TRBJ1-2; D remains ambiguous. Germline V gives CDR1 SGHRS, CDR2 YFSETQ. V lost 4 bases and J lost 0, with 7 bases in between. The CDR3 length is 13 residues. CDR3 DNA sequence: TGCGCCAGCAGCCGAGAAGCTAACTATGGCTACACCTTC. This translates into CASSREANYGYTF.

The chain couples TRBV15 to TRBJ2-3, with D possibly TRBD1 on 6 matching bases. The CDR3 covers 17 residues. Germline V gene lookup returns CDR1 LNHNV and CDR2 YYDKDF (reference sequence). The V end was cut by 2 bases, the J end by 1 base, with 16 bases between. CDR3 amino acids: CATSRQLRGTGTDTQYF. DNA for the CDR3: TGTGCCACCAGCAGACAACTTAGGGGGACGGGCACAGATACGCAGTATTTT. The whole variable domain, remainder taken from reference TRBV15 and TRBJ2-3, is DAMVIQNPRYQVTQFGKPVTLSCSQTLNHNVMYWYQQKSSQAPKLLFHYYDKDFNNEADTPDNFQSRRPNTSFCFLDIRSPGLGDTAMYLCATSRQLRGTGTDTQYFGPGTRLTVL.

V usage is TRBV12-3 or TRBV12-4 and J usage is TRBJ1-5, with D possibly being TRBD1 (5 bases). CDR3 size: 15 residues. Trimming cost V 3 bases and J 8 bases, with 17 bases left between them. The CDR3 coding sequence is TGTGCCAGCAGTTTGGGGCAGGTCCCGGGAGAGCCCCAGCATTTT. It is translated as CASSLGQVPGEPQHF.

The V gene is TRBV7-8, the J gene TRBJ2-7; weak D call: TRBD2 (6 bases). Trimming stripped 1 base from V and 2 bases from J, with 18 bases between. Germline lookup yields CDR1 SGHVS and CDR2 FQNEAQ. The CDR3 runs 17 residues. The CDR3 region has the DNA TGTGCCAGCAGCTTAGTCCGGAGGGGTGGGGGGACCTACGAGCAGTACTTC. It specifies CASSLVRRGGGTYEQYF. The entire variable domain, with the rest obtained from reference TRBV7-8 and TRBJ2-7, is as follows: GAGVSQSPRYKVAKRGQDVALRCDPISGHVSLFWYQQALGQGPEFLTYFQNEAQLDKSGLPSDRFFAERPEGSVSTLKIQRTQQEDSAVYLCASSLVRRGGGTYEQYFGPGTRLTVT.

This clonotype was seen only a few times. This sequence joins TRBV20-1 and TRBJ2-3; tentatively, D is TRBD1 (6 bases). This CDR3 has 12 residues. Germline values: CDR1 DFQATT, CDR2 SNEGSKA (reference sequence). V lost 7 bases to trimming and J lost 4 bases, with 12 bases between them. The CDR3 region has the DNA TGCAGTGTCGGGCAGGGGTCAGATACGCAGTATTTT. It yields the protein CSVGQGSDTQYF.

This clonotype was observed a few times. This chain joins TRBV6-1 and TRBJ2-1, with D possibly TRBD1 on 6 matching bases. Per the germline V gene, CDR1 is MNHNS and CDR2 is SASEGT. Trimming shortened V by 6 bases and J by 14 bases, and 23 bases separated the two germline ends. The CDR3 runs 14 residues. The CDR3 bases are TGTGCCAGCAGACCCGGCCCAGGGGAACGTAGAGAGTTCTTC. This sequence encodes CASRPGPGERREFF.

This chain uses TRBV11-2 with TRBJ1-2; D is ambiguous. The V end lost 5 bases, the J end lost 0 bases, and 16 bases lay between the germline ends. Germline V CDR1 and CDR2: SGHAT, FQNNGV. The CDR3 length is 16 residues. This CDR3 reads CASSAYQAGANYGYTF. In nucleotides, the CDR3 is TGTGCCAGCAGCGCCTATCAGGCGGGAGCTAACTATGGCTACACCTTC. The variable domain in full, with the rest retrieved from reference TRBV11-2 and TRBJ1-2, is EAGVAQSPRYKIIEKRQSVAFWCNPISGHATLYWYQQILGQGPKLLIQFQNNGVVDDSQLPKDRFSAERLKGVDSTLKIQPAKLEDSAVYLCASSAYQAGANYGYTFGSGTRLTVV.

This chain links TRBV20-1 with TRBJ2-3, with TRBD1 identical over 9 bases. The CDR3 has 14 residues. In germline, CDR1 is DFQATT, CDR2 SNEGSKA (reference sequence). V was clipped by 6 bases and J by 2 bases; unmatched bases: 6. CDR3 region: CSAPGQGNTDTQYF. DNA of the CDR3: TGCAGTGCCCCGGGACAGGGCAACACAGATACGCAGTATTTT.

The chain carries TRBV6-2 or TRBV6-3 and TRBJ2-5; 7 nucleotides align to TRBD2. Trimming cost V 2 bases and J 1 base; bases outside gene matches: 4. CDR1 and CDR2 (germline): MNHEY, SVGEGT. The CDR3 contains 15 residues. CDR3 in DNA: TGTGCCAGCAGTTACGGGGTAGCGGGCCAAGAGACCCAGTACTTC. Protein: CASSYGVAGQETQYF.

This chain links TRBV27 with TRBJ2-3; TRBD2 might be the D (6 bases). Trimming took off 6 bases at V and 6 bases at J, with 10 bases between the two ends. The CDR3 length is 12 residues. CDR1 is MNHEY, CDR2 SMNVEV, per germline (reference sequence). CDR3 protein: CASSWDSDTQYF. The CDR3 DNA reads TGTGCCAGCAGCTGGGACTCGGATACGCAGTATTTT.